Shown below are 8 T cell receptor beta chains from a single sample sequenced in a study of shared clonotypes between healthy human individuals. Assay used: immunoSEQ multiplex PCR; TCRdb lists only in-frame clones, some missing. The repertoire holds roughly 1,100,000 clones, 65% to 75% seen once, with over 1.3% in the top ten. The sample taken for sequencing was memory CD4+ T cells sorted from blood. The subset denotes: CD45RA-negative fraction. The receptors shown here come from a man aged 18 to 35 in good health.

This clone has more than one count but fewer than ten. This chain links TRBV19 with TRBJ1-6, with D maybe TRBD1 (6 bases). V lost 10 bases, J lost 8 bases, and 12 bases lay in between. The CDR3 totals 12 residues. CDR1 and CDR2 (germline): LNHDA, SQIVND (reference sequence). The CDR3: CATQQGYSPLHF. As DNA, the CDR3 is TGTGCCACCCAGCAGGGGTATTCACCCCTCCACTTT.

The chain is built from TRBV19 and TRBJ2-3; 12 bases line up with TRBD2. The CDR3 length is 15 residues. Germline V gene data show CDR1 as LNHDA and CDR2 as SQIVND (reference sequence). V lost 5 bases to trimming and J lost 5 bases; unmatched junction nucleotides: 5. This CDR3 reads CASSPRLAGVDTQYF. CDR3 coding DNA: TGTGCCAGTAGTCCCCGACTAGCGGGGGTAGATACGCAGTATTTT.

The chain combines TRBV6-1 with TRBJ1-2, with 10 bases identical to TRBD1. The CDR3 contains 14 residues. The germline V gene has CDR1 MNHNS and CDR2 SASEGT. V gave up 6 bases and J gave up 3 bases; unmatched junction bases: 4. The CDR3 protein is CASRDRGKDYGYTF. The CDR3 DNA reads TGTGCCAGCAGGGACAGGGGGAAGGACTATGGCTACACCTTC.

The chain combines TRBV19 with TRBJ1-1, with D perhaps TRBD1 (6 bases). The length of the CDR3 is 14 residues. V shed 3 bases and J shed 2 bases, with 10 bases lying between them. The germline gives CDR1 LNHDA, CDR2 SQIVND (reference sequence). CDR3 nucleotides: TGTGCCAGTAGTATTGCCAGGGGCAACACTGAAGCTTTCTTT. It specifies CASSIARGNTEAFF.

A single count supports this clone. The CDR3 sequence: CASSEEGRENYGYTF. The CDR3, as DNA: TGTGCCAGCAGTGAAGAAGGCAGGGAAAACTATGGCTACACCTTC. The rearrangement uses TRBV6-1 and TRBJ1-2; D is perhaps TRBD1 (5 bases). The V gene's germline CDR1 is MNHNS and CDR2 SASEGT. Between the trimmed V and J ends, which lost 1 base and 2 bases, there was a span of 11 bases. The CDR3 is made up of 15 amino acids.

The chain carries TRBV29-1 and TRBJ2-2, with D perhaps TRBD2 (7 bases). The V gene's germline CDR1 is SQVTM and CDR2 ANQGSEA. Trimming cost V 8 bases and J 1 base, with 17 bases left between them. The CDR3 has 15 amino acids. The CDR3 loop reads CSILGGARNTGELFF. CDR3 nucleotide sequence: TGCAGCATCCTGGGGGGGGCCCGGAACACCGGGGAGCTGTTTTTT.

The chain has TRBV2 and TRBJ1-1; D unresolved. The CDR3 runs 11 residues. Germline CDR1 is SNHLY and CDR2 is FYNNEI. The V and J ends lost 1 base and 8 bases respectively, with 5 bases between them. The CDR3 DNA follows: TGTGCCAGCAGTGAAGGTCTCGAAGCTTTCTTT. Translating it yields CASSEGLEAFF.

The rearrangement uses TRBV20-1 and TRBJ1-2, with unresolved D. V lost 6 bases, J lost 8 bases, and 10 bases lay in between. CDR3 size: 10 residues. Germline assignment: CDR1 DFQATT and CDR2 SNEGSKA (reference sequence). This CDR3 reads CSAPTRGYTF. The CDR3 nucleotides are TGCAGTGCACCGACGCGGGGCTACACCTTC.